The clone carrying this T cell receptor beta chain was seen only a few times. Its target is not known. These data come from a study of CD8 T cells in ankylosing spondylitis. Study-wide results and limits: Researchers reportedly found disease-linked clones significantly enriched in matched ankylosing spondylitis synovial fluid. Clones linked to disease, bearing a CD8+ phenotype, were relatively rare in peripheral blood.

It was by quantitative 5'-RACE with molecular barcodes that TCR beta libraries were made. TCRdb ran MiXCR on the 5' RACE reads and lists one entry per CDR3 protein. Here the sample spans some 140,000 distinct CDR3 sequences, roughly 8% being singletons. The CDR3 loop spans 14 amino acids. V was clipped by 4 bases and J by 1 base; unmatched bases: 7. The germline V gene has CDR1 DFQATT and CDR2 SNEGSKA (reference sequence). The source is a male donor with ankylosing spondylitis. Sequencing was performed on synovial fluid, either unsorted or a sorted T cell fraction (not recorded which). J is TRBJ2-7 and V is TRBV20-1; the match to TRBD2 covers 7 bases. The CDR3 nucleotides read TGCAGTGCTAAGAACTCCGGGGGGTCCTACGAGCAGTACTTC. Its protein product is CSAKNSGGSYEQYF.